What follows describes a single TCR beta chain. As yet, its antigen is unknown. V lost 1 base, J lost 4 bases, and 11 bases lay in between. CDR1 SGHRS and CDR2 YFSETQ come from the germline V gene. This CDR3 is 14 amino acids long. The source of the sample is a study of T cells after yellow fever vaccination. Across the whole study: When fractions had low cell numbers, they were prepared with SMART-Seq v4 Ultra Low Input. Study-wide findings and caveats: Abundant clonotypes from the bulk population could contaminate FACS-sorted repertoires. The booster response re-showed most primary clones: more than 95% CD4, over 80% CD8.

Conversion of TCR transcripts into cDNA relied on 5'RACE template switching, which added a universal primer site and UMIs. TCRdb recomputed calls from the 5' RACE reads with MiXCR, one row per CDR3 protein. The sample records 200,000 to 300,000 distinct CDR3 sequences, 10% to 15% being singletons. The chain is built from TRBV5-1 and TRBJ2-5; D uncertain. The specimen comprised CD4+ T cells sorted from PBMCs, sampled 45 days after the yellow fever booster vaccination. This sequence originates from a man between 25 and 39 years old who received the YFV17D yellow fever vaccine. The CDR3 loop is CASSLPLEGETQYF. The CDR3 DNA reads TGCGCCAGCAGCTTGCCCCTAGAAGGAGAGACCCAGTACTTC.